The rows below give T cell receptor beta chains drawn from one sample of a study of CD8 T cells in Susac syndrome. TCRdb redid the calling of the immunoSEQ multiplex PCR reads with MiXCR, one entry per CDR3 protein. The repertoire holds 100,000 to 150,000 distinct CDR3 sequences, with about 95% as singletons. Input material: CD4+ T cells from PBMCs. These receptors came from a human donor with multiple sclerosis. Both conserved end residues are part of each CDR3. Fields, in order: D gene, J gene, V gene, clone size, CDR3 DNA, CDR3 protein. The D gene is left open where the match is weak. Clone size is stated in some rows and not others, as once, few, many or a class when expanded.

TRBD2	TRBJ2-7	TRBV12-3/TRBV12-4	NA	TGTGCCAGCGCGGGGGTCCGGGGAGCCGAGCAGTACTTC	CASAGVRGAEQYF
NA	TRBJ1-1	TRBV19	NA	TGTGCCAGTAGTGCTCACCAGGGTGCGGACACTGAAGCTTTCTTT	CASSAHQGADTEAFF
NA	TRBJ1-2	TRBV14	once	TGTGCCAGCAGCCAAACCGGTGGCTACACCTTC	CASSQTGGYTF
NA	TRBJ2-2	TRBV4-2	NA	TGTGCCAGCAGCCAAGATCAGGGTTCTGGGGGGCTGTTTTTT	CASSQDQGSGGLFF
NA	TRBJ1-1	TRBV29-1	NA	TGCGGAGCGACCCTAAACACTGAAGCTTTCTTT	CGATLNTEAFF
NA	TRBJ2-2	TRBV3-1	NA	TGTGCCAGCAGGACGGCCCCTTCGGGGGAGCTGTTTTTT	CASRTAPSGELFF
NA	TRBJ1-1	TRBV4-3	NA	TGCGCCAGCAGTTACAGGTCTCTGAACACTGAAGCTTTCTTT	CASSYRSLNTEAFF
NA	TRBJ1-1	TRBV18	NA	TGTGCCAGCTCACGGGAGGGCACTGAAGCTTTCTTT	CASSREGTEAFF
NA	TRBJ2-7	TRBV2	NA	TGTGCCAGCAGGAGACTCTCCGCTGAGCAGTACTTC	CASRRLSAEQYF
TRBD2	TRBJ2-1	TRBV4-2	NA	TGTGCCAGCAGCCCGCCCAGAGGGAGGGCCAATGAGCAGTTCTTC	CASSPPRGRANEQFF
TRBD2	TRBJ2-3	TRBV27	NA	TGTGCCAGCAGTTCGGGGACTAGCGGGAGGCCCACGCAGTATTTT	CASSSGTSGRPTQYF
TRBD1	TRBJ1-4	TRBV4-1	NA	TGCGCCAGCAGCCAACCGGGACAGACGACAACTAATGAAAAACTGTTTTTT	CASSQPGQTTTNEKLFF
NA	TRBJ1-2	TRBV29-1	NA	TGCAGCGTTGACGGCGGCGGAGGCTATGGCTACACCTTC	CSVDGGGGYGYTF
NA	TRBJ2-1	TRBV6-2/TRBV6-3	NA	TGTGCCAGCAGGGGGTTTCAGAACAATGAGCAGTTCTTC	CASRGFQNNEQFF
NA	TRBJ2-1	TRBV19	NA	TGTGCCAGTAGCAGATCGACACAGGGCAATGAGCAGTTCTTC	CASSRSTQGNEQFF
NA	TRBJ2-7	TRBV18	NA	TGTGCCAGCTCACCGAACGTAGCGGTTGCCTACGAGCAGTACTTC	CASSPNVAVAYEQYF
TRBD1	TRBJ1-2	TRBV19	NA	TGTGCCAGTAGTCGGACAGGGATTGGGTATGGCTACACCTTC	CASSRTGIGYGYTF
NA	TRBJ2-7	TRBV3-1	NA	TGTGCCAGCAGCCGAACACAGGGCTACGAGCAGTACTTC	CASSRTQGYEQYF
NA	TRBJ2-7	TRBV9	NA	TGTGCCAGCAGCGAATCGACAGGCTACGAGCAGTACTTC	CASSESTGYEQYF
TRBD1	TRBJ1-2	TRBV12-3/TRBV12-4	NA	TGTGCCAGCAGCCGTAGGGGACAGGGTTACGGCTACACCTTC	CASSRRGQGYGYTF
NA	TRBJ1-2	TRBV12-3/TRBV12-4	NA	TGTGCCAGCAGTTTAAGAGCGTCTGGCTATGGCTACACCTTC	CASSLRASGYGYTF
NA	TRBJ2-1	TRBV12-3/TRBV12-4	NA	TGTGCCAGCAGTCCTCCGCTAGCTCCGGGCCACAATGAGCAGTTCTTC	CASSPPLAPGHNEQFF
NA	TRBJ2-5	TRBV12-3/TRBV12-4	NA	TGTGCCAGCAGTTTATCGGGGGTCTCTGAGACCCAGTACTTC	CASSLSGVSETQYF
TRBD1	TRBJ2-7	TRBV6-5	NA	TGTGCCAGCAGTTACAATCCGGGCGGGACAGGGTTCCTCGAGCAGTACTTC	CASSYNPGGTGFLEQYF
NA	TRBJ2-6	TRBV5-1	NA	TGCGCCAGCACCCTGACATCCGGCTCTGGGGCCAACGTCCTGACTTTC	CASTLTSGSGANVLTF
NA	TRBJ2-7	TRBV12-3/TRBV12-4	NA	TGTGCCAGCAGTTTTGACCGTTCCGAGCAGTACTTC	CASSFDRSEQYF
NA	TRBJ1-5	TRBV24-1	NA	TGTGCCACCAGGCCTCTCCTGACTCGACCCAACAATCAGCCCCAGCATTTT	CATRPLLTRPNNQPQHF
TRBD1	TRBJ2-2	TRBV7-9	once	TGTGCCAGCAGCCGGACAGGAGCCTACACCGGGGAGCTGTTTTTT	CASSRTGAYTGELFF
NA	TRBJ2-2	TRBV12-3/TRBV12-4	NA	TGTGCCAGCAGCAGGGTCGGGGAGCTGTTTTTT	CASSRVGELFF
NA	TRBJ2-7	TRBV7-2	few	TGTGCCAGCAGCTTACCAACCTACGAGCAGTACTTC	CASSLPTYEQYF
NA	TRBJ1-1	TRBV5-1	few	TGCGCCAGCAGCCCGGTCGCAGGGATCACTGAAGCTTTCTTT	CASSPVAGITEAFF
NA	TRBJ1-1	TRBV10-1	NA	TGCGCCAGCAGTGAGTCGGTCCTTGCTGAAGCTTTCTTT	CASSESVLAEAFF
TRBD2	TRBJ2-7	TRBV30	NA	TGTGCCTGGAGTAGCGGGAGCTCCTACGAGCAGTACTTC	CAWSSGSSYEQYF
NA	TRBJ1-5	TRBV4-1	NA	TGCGCCAGCAGCCAAGATCCCGCCGAACTTCAGCCCCAGCATTTT	CASSQDPAELQPQHF
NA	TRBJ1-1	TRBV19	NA	TGTGCCAGTAGTATGCGACAGACAACTTATGGTGAAGCTTTCTTT	CASSMRQTTYGEAFF
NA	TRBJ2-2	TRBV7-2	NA	TGTGCCAGCAGCTTTTTGGGTACCGGGGAGCTGTTTTTT	CASSFLGTGELFF
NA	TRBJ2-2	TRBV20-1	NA	TGCAGTGCTCCCCCACTAAGCGGGAACACCGGGGAGCTGTTTTTT	CSAPPLSGNTGELFF
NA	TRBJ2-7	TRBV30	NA	TGTGCCTGGAGGGCGACTATGCGGCCGAGCGGCGAGCAGTACTTC	CAWRATMRPSGEQYF
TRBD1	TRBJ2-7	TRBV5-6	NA	TGTGCCAGCAGCTTAGGGACAGGCTACTACGAGCAGTACTTC	CASSLGTGYYEQYF
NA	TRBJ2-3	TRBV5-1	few	TGCGCCAGCAGCTTGATGGGAAGTGGCACAGATACGCAGTATTTT	CASSLMGSGTDTQYF